Listed here is a single T cell receptor beta chain. Antigen specificity is unknown. TCRB transcripts that were expressed got sequenced, as all of the isolated RNA had been reverse transcribed. Sequencing was performed with immunoSEQ multiplex PCR; in TCRdb, only in-frame clones are kept and a portion is missing. The repertoire holds approximately 730,000 clones, roughly an eighth seen once, with less than 0.025% in the top ten. The sample comes from a study of beta chain features in type 1 diabetes. Study findings and constraints: When Type 1 diabetes patients were examined, their TCRB CDR3s proved moderately but significantly shorter in all four CD4+ subsets. Type 1 diabetes patients had VDJ junctions that carried fewer insertions and more deletions.

This CDR3 region has 14 residues. Germline values: CDR1 SEHNR, CDR2 FQNEAQ (reference sequence). The V segment lost 4 bases and the J segment 3 bases; nucleotides outside the gene matches: 3. The source is a man aged 18 to 35 with type 1 diabetes. This rearrangement joins TRBV7-9 to TRBJ1-5; TRBD1 aligns across 7 bases. The sequenced material came from naive CD4+ T cells from blood. CDR3 amino acids: CASSSGQINQPQHF. The CDR3 DNA sequence: TGTGCCAGCAGCTCGGGACAGATCAATCAGCCCCAGCATTTT.